This T cell receptor beta chain was sequenced for a study of naive and memory T cell subsets. Germline V gene sequence: CDR1 LNHDA, CDR2 SQIVND (reference sequence). This CDR3 has 14 residues. Trimming left V 5 bases short and J 1 base short, with 11 bases between. Cells stained for CD3, CD4, CD8, CD45RA, CD27 and viability were sorted into four CD45RA/CD27 subsets. In this sample, this clonotype turned up a few times. Its antigen is unidentified. Both TRBC1 and TRBC2 were covered by a beta constant-region primer of two equimolar oligonucleotides. TCRdb itself ran the UMI-ligation and nested PCR reads through MiXCR, one entry per CDR3 protein. The table lists around 31,000 distinct CDR3 sequences, roughly 10% of them singletons. Study outcomes and limitations: Diversity fell and Gini index rose from naive through CM, EM, EMRA.

The genes are TRBV19 and TRBJ1-1; a possible D gene is TRBD1 (5 bases). The clonotype was recovered from a human donor in good health. The sequencing input was effector memory CD4+ T cells from blood. The subset was: effector memory, CD45RA- CD27-. The CDR3: CASSASGTNTEAFF. Here the CDR3 DNA reads TGTGCCAGTAGTGCAAGCGGGACGAACACTGAAGCTTTCTTT.